This entry lists 26 T cell receptor beta chains sequenced from one sample in a study of post-analysis software for immune sequencing data. Presence of unique molecular identifiers characterized the TCR beta cDNA libraries. One entry per CDR3 protein results from TCRdb running MiXCR on the PCR reads. The top ten hold roughly 0.54% of the sample, which has about 800,000 distinct CDR3 sequences, 25% to 30% seen once. Study findings and constraints: Included in a set of five TRBV segments more frequent in patients than controls were TRBV5-6, TRBV5-1 and TRBV20-1.

Antigens of these TCRs are unknown. The sample taken for sequencing was blood. The source of these receptors is a girl aged 10-17 years with multiple sclerosis.

This clonotype has only a few counts. This chain joins TRBV29-1 and TRBJ1-2; D uncertain. The CDR3 sequence is 13 residues long. V lost 1 base to trimming and J lost 2 bases, with 8 bases between them. In germline, CDR1 is SQVTM, CDR2 ANQGSEA. CDR3 region: CSVEGAPNYGYTF. Here the CDR3 DNA reads TGCAGCGTTGAAGGGGCCCCAAACTATGGCTACACCTTC. Full variable domain (rest looked up from reference TRBV29-1 and TRBJ1-2): SAVISQKPSRDICQRGTSLTIQCQVDSQVTMMFWYRQQPGQSLTLIATANQGSEATYESGFVIDKFPISRPNLTFSTLTVSNMSPEDSSIYLCSVEGAPNYGYTFGSGTRLTVV.

The genes are TRBV20-1 and TRBJ2-2, with D unclear. Germline V gene sequence: CDR1 DFQATT, CDR2 SNEGSKA (reference sequence). The V end was cut by 2 bases, the J end by 3 bases, with 4 bases between. The CDR3 has 12 amino acids. This chain's CDR3 is CSARSYTGELFF. CDR3 bases: TGCAGTGCTAGATCTTACACCGGGGAGCTGTTTTTT.

The J gene is TRBJ2-4, the V gene TRBV7-9, with no clear D. The length of the CDR3 is 15 residues. Germline V gene data show CDR1 as SEHNR and CDR2 as FQNEAQ (reference sequence). V was trimmed by 2 bases and J by 1 base, leaving 9 bases between them. CDR3 region: CASSLSRVAKNIQYF. The DNA for the CDR3 is TGTGCCAGCAGCTTATCCCGGGTGGCCAAAAACATTCAGTACTTC. Looking up the rest from reference TRBV7-9 and TRBJ2-4 gives the full variable domain: DTGVSQNPRHKITKRGQNVTFRCDPISEHNRLYWYRQTLGQGPEFLTYFQNEAQLEKSRLLSDRFSAERPKGSFSTLEIQRTEQGDSAMYLCASSLSRVAKNIQYFGAGTRLSVL.

In its sample, this clonotype was seen a few times. This sequence joins TRBV6-6 and TRBJ2-5, with D perhaps given as TRBD1 or TRBD2 (6 bases each). V dropped 2 bases and J dropped 4 bases, with 8 bases sitting between them. Per the germline V gene, CDR1 is MNHNY and CDR2 is SVGAGI (reference sequence). This CDR3 has 13 amino acids. The CDR3 DNA sequence: TGTGCCAGCAGTTACGGGGGGCTAGAGACCCAGTACTTC. This gives the protein CASSYGGLETQYF.

The chain combines TRBV12-3 or TRBV12-4 with TRBJ2-6; 11 bases match TRBD1. The CDR3 loop spans 17 amino acids. The junction had 3 bases not matched to a gene; V was cut back by 5 bases and J by 0 bases. The CDR3 protein is CASSLGQGASGANVLTF. The CDR3 region has the DNA TGTGCCAGCAGTCTCGGACAGGGGGCCTCTGGGGCCAACGTCCTGACTTTC.

The chain has TRBV3-1 and TRBJ2-3; 9 nucleotides align to TRBD2. The germline V gene encodes CDR1 LGHDT and CDR2 YNNKEL (reference sequence). With 0 bases clipped from V and 2 bases from J, the junction kept 6 bases outside the gene matches. The length of the CDR3 is 17 residues. The CDR3 coding sequence is TGTGCCAGCAGCCAAGATCGGGGGACTAGCCACACAGATACGCAGTATTTT. Amino acids: CASSQDRGTSHTDTQYF.

This clonotype appeared many times. The chain uses TRBV5-1 and TRBJ2-3; TRBD1 might be the D (5 bases). Germline V CDR1 and CDR2: SGHRS, YFSETQ. V lost 4 bases and J lost 10, with 16 bases in between. The CDR3 totals 13 residues. The CDR3 protein is CASSETASSAQYF. The CDR3 DNA sequence: TGCGCCAGCAGCGAGACAGCGTCCTCGGCGCAGTATTTT.

The V call is TRBV28, the J call TRBJ2-5, with D perhaps matching TRBD1 (5 bases). The CDR3 has 12 amino acids. Between the trimmed V and J ends, which lost 6 bases and 5 bases, there was a span of 10 bases. Germline V gene lookup returns CDR1 MDHEN and CDR2 SYDVKM. CDR3 in DNA: TGTGCCAGCAGACAGGCCCCGGAGACCCAGTACTTC. This translates into CASRQAPETQYF. Full variable domain (rest looked up from reference TRBV28 and TRBJ2-5): DVKVTQSSRYLVKRTGEKVFLECVQDMDHENMFWYRQDPGLGLRLIYFSYDVKMKEKGDIPEGYSVSREKKERFSLILESASTNQTSMYLCASRQAPETQYFGPGTRLLVL.

The chain combines TRBV20-1 with TRBJ2-1; TRBD2 might be the D (6 bases). V lost 3 bases to trimming and J lost 0 bases, with 12 bases between them. Germline values: CDR1 DFQATT, CDR2 SNEGSKA (reference sequence). This CDR3 contains 15 residues. CDR3 DNA: TGCAGTGCTAGCTTCGGGACTCACTCCTACAATGAGCAGTTCTTC. Translated, it gives CSASFGTHSYNEQFF.

Points on this clonotype: Mismatch with germline at one junction end may stem from a read error. The chain joins TRBV5-1 to TRBJ2-5, with no clear D. CDR1 is SGHRS, CDR2 YFSETQ, per germline. The CDR3 runs to 16 residues. CDR3 residues: CASSPGITTYHETQYF. In DNA form, the CDR3 reads TGCGCCAGCAGCCCAGGAATAACAACGTACCACGAGACCCAGTACTTC.

The chain employs TRBV28 and TRBJ2-5; 10 positions agree with TRBD1. The germline V gene encodes CDR1 MDHEN and CDR2 SYDVKM. V was pared by 5 bases and J by 4 bases, with 10 bases of the junction left unmatched. CDR3 length: 16 amino acids. In nucleotides, the CDR3 is TGTGCCAGCAGTCCTAGACAGGGGGCTCTCGGAGAGACCCAGTACTTC. It specifies CASSPRQGALGETQYF.

This clonotype was counted between two and nine times. The chain links TRBV7-2 to TRBJ1-5; D is unresolved. V was pared by 5 bases and J by 4 bases, with 15 bases between. From germline, CDR1 is SGHTA and CDR2 FQGNSA. CDR3 length: 15 amino acids. CDR3 nucleotides: TGTGCCAGCAGCCTATACCTCGGGGAGAATCAGCCCCAGCATTTT. Protein sequence: CASSLYLGENQPQHF.

The V call is TRBV7-2, the J call TRBJ2-4; D is possibly TRBD2 (6 bases). The V end was cut by 5 bases, the J end by 0 bases, with 20 bases between. In germline, CDR1 is SGHTA, CDR2 FQGNSA. The CDR3 consists of 18 residues. The CDR3 nucleotides read TGTGCCAGCAGCCACCGGGGCGCCATGGGACTAGCCAAAAACATTCAGTACTTC. Residues: CASSHRGAMGLAKNIQYF.

The gene calls are TRBV6-2 or TRBV6-3 and TRBJ1-6; D might be TRBD1 (5 bases). V was clipped by 4 bases and J by 7 bases, with 17 bases between them. In germline, CDR1 is MNHEY, CDR2 SVGEGT. CDR3 length: 16 amino acids. CDR3 amino acids: CASSFYPGTANSPLHF. CDR3 in DNA: TGTGCCAGCAGTTTTTACCCCGGGACGGCGAATTCACCCCTCCACTTT.

The chain combines TRBV6-6 with TRBJ1-5; D gene unclear. The germline V gene has CDR1 MNHNY and CDR2 SVGAGI (reference sequence). This CDR3 contains 14 residues. V lost 2 bases to trimming and J lost 2 bases, with 7 bases between them. CDR3 nucleotide sequence: TGTGCCAGCAGTTACGGGCAGGGCAATCAGCCCCAGCATTTT. Translation: CASSYGQGNQPQHF.

Of note for this clonotype: Given the absence of the conserved phenylalanine or tryptophan at the CDR3 end, a read error is likely. The CDR3 loop reads CASSSAGAFGYGYTL. CDR3 sequence (DNA): TGTGCCAGCAGTTCCGCGGGGGCCTTTGGCTATGGCTACACCCTC. The genes are TRBV12-3 or TRBV12-4 and TRBJ1-2, with TRBD1 as a possible D gene (6 bases). V was clipped by 4 bases and J by 4 bases, with 16 bases between them. This CDR3 spans 15 amino acids.

The rearrangement uses TRBV12-3 or TRBV12-4 and TRBJ1-2; D may be TRBD1 (5 bases). The CDR3 loop spans 15 amino acids. Trimming stripped 5 bases from V and 3 bases from J, with 16 bases between. The CDR3 nucleotides are TGTGCCAGCAGTCGGTCACCAGGGTGGGACTATGGCTACACCTTC. Protein: CASSRSPGWDYGYTF.

Regarding this clonotype: No DNA is shown, since the ends of the CDR3 on it are uncertain; the CDR3 is the one TCRdb lists. The chain couples TRBV7-2 to TRBJ2-5; the table names TRBD1, a call not compared with the DNA. With termini counted, the CDR3 has 16 amino acids. The germline V gene encodes CDR1 SGHTA and CDR2 FQGNSA. The CDR3 loop reads CASSLEFGPGQETQYF.

This clonotype has only a few counts. The chain combines TRBV27 with TRBJ1-2, with D unclear. CDR3 length: 12 amino acids. Trimming left V 3 bases short and J 8 bases short, with 10 bases between. Germline CDR1 is MNHEY and CDR2 is SMNVEV (reference sequence). The CDR3 DNA sequence: TGTGCCAGCAGTTTTACGGGAGGAGGCTACACCTTC. This encodes CASSFTGGGYTF.

The chain joins TRBV7-9 to TRBJ1-1; D is possibly TRBD1 (5 bases). V was shortened by 3 bases and J by 1 base, with 12 bases between the two germline ends. Looked up from germline, CDR1 is SEHNR and CDR2 is FQNEAQ (reference sequence). This CDR3 is built from 15 residues. CDR3 region: CASSFLRGGNTEAFF. The CDR3 DNA sequence: TGTGCCAGCAGCTTTTTAAGGGGAGGGAACACTGAAGCTTTCTTT.

The CDR3 region is CASRLPGTNSNEQFF. The CDR3 nucleotides are TGTGCCAGCAGACTACCCGGGACCAATTCCAATGAGCAGTTCTTC. This chain joins TRBV28 and TRBJ2-1; D could derive from TRBD1 or TRBD2 (5 bases each). Trimming shortened V by 6 bases and J by 6 bases, and 18 bases separated the two germline ends. The CDR3 length is 15 residues. Germline assignment: CDR1 MDHEN and CDR2 SYDVKM.

This clonotype was observed a handful of times. The chain couples TRBV6-2 or TRBV6-3 to TRBJ2-4; D call uncertain. Germline loops: CDR1 MNHEY, CDR2 SVGEGT. The CDR3 extends over 16 amino acids. Trimming stripped 2 bases from V and 0 bases from J, with 11 bases between. CDR3 DNA: TGTGCCAGCAGTTACGCGGCGGCGGTAGCCAAAAACATTCAGTACTTC. As protein: CASSYAAAVAKNIQYF.

This clonotype was observed a few times. This chain connects TRBV3-1 to TRBJ2-7; D might be TRBD1 or TRBD2, each matching 6 bases. Near its end, the DNA agrees better with TRBJ2-5, so the J call may be wrong. Germline V gene lookup returns CDR1 LGHDT and CDR2 YNNKEL (reference sequence). This CDR3 comprises 15 residues. CDR3 DNA: TGTGCCAGCAGCCAAGAGCTCACAGGGAGGGAGACCCAGTACTTC. This sequence encodes CASSQELTGRETQYF.

This chain connects TRBV7-2 to TRBJ2-7, with TRBD2 matching over 12 bases. Germline-derived CDR1 and CDR2 are SGHTA and FQGNSA. There are 16 residues in the CDR3. The junction had 7 bases not matched to a gene; V was cut back by 5 bases and J by 2 bases. CDR3 nucleotide sequence: TGTGCCAGCAGCAAGAGGACTAGCGGGGTGACCTACGAGCAGTACTTC. Translated, it gives CASSKRTSGVTYEQYF. The whole variable domain, filled in from reference TRBV7-2 and TRBJ2-7, reads GAGVSQSPSNKVTEKGKDVELRCDPISGHTALYWYRQSLGQGLEFLIYFQGNSAPDKSGLPSDRFSAERTGGSVSTLTIQRTQQEDSAVYLCASSKRTSGVTYEQYFGPGTRLTVT.

This CDR3 is CASRTAGNYNEQFF. DNA of the CDR3: TGTGCCAGCAGGACAGCGGGGAATTACAATGAGCAGTTCTTC. The gene calls are TRBV28 and TRBJ2-1, with 7 bases identical to TRBD2. Germline loops: CDR1 MDHEN, CDR2 SYDVKM. V lost 6 bases, J lost 4 bases, and 6 bases stayed unmatched. The CDR3 covers 14 residues.

The table lists this clonotype with a few counts. The rearrangement links TRBV4-3 to TRBJ2-1, with D maybe TRBD1 (6 bases). Per the germline V gene, CDR1 is LGHNA and CDR2 is YSLEER. The CDR3 length is 15 residues. Between the trimmed V and J ends, which lost 2 bases and 6 bases, there was a span of 14 bases. CDR3 residues: CASSQSLRQVNEQFF. In DNA form, the CDR3 reads TGCGCCAGCAGCCAATCGTTACGACAGGTCAATGAGCAGTTCTTC.